The clone carrying this TCR beta chain came up once. In the original processing: For nucleated cells, counts were estimated from reference gene primer amplification. Assay: immunoSEQ multiplex PCR; the TCRdb copy retains only in-frame clones and omits some. Clone size and V and J calls were adopted from that table, with D and trimming inferred from the DNA. The data hold 140,000 to 150,000 clones, with around 90% observed a single time. V shed 2 bases and J shed 5 bases, with 10 bases lying between them. The CDR3 length is 14 residues. Germline CDR1 and CDR2: SGHTA and FQGTGA. This record belongs to a study of blood T cell repertoires in COVID-19. Study information: The United States, Italy and Spain provided the acute and convalescent COVID-19 samples. T cells, B-cell-depleted T cells, or PBMCs supplied cDNA or gDNA.

The rearrangement joins TRBV7-3 to TRBJ2-1, with D tentatively TRBD1 (5 bases). This clonotype originated in a woman aged 45 to 65 with acute or convalescent COVID-19. Specimen: peripheral blood. The CDR3 nucleotides are TGTGCCAGCAGCTTAGGTGCAGGGAACAATGAGCAGTTCTTC. Protein product: CASSLGAGNNEQFF.